This entry lists 29 T cell receptor beta chains sequenced from one sample in a study of T cells in Graves' hyperthyroidism and ophthalmopathy. Template material for amplifying TCR beta CDR3 regions consisted of RNA transcripts. When the TCR CDR3 underwent first-round RT-PCR, the HTBI primer set was used. TCRdb used MiXCR to reprocess the multiplex PCR reads, holding one entry per CDR3 protein. The table includes roughly 840,000 distinct CDR3 sequences, 38% detected once. Sample: blood. All receptors derive from a man aged 18 to 30 with Graves' hyperthyroidism.

This clonotype was observed many times. The CDR3 loop is CASSPGINYGYTF. CDR3 sequence (DNA): TGTGCCAGCAGCCCCGGGATCAACTATGGCTACACCTTC. The chain couples TRBV2 to TRBJ1-2; D not resolved. The CDR3 is 13 residues long. Germline assignment: CDR1 SNHLY and CDR2 FYNNEI. Trimming stripped 6 bases from V and 2 bases from J, with 10 bases between. The complete variable domain, with remaining parts taken from reference TRBV2 and TRBJ1-2, reads EPEVTQTPSHQVTQMGQEVILRCVPISNHLYFYWYRQILGQKVEFLVSFYNNEISEKSEIFDDQFSVERPDGSNFTLKIRSTKLEDSAMYFCASSPGINYGYTFGSGTRLTVV.

This clonotype has a single count. One end of the junction fails to match germline, which may point to a read error. The chain couples TRBV7-7 to TRBJ1-2; D is ambiguous. The CDR3 spans 15 residues. The germline V gene encodes CDR1 SSHAT and CDR2 FNYEAQ (reference sequence). The CDR3 here is CASSLGSGSNYGYTF. DNA of the CDR3: TGTGCTAGCAGCTTAGGGAGCGGGTCCAACTATGGCTACACCTTC.

This clonotype came up a few times. An end of the junction differs from the germline gene, which may be a read error. The V call is TRBV5-1, the J call TRBJ2-7; tentatively, D is TRBD1 (5 bases). The V gene's germline CDR1 is SGHRS and CDR2 YFSETQ. CDR3 length: 14 residues. The CDR3 DNA reads as TGTGCCAGCAGCTTGTGGGGCGAGATCTACGAGCAGTACTTC. Protein product: CASSLWGEIYEQYF. Together with reference TRBV5-1 and TRBJ2-7, the CDR3 gives the full variable domain: KAGVTQTPRYLIKTRGQQVTLSCSPISGHRSVSWYQQTPGQGLQFLFEYFSETQRNKGNFPGRFSGRQFSNSRSEMNVSTLELGDSALYLCASSLWGEIYEQYFGPGTRLTVT.

V gene TRBV2 combines with J gene TRBJ1-6; 7 bases match TRBD1. Germline trimming cut 8 bases from V and 5 bases from J; bases unmatched to any gene: 9. The germline V gene has CDR1 SNHLY and CDR2 FYNNEI. The CDR3 is 15 amino acids. The CDR3 here is CASPYEGQNNSPLHF. CDR3 nucleotides: TGTGCCAGCCCCTACGAGGGACAGAATAATTCACCCCTCCACTTT. The complete variable domain, with remaining parts taken from reference TRBV2 and TRBJ1-6, reads EPEVTQTPSHQVTQMGQEVILRCVPISNHLYFYWYRQILGQKVEFLVSFYNNEISEKSEIFDDQFSVERPDGSNFTLKIRSTKLEDSAMYFCASPYEGQNNSPLHFGNGTRLTVT.

This clonotype was seen repeatedly, ten times or more. The chain has TRBV20-1 and TRBJ1-1; possibly TRBD1 for D (5 bases). The CDR3 is 14 amino acids. Germline V gene data show CDR1 as DFQATT and CDR2 as SNEGSKA (reference sequence). Deletions cut 5 bases from V and 0 bases from J, with 13 bases between. The CDR3 DNA follows: TGCAGTGCTGCCACCGGGGGTATGAACACTGAAGCTTTCTTT. As protein: CSAATGGMNTEAFF.

Only a few counts were recorded for this clonotype. One end of the junction varies from germline; a read error may be responsible. V and J are TRBV10-3 and TRBJ1-2, with 7 bases identical to TRBD1. This CDR3 contains 13 residues. Germline V lookup: CDR1 ENHRY, CDR2 SYGVKD. CDR3 in amino acids: CASSYGRGQAYTF. The CDR3 DNA follows: TGTGCCAGCAGTTACGGGAGGGGGCAAGCTTACACCTTC.

The rearrangement joins TRBV7-9 to TRBJ2-5; 8 nucleotides match TRBD1. The V gene end was trimmed by 6 bases and the J gene end by 9 bases; junction bases not matched to a gene: 15. Germline values: CDR1 SEHNR, CDR2 FQNEAQ (reference sequence). The CDR3 extends over 15 amino acids. In DNA, the CDR3 is TGTGCCAGCAGTGAGGTACCGGGACAGGTCAGGGCCCAGTACTTC. Amino acid sequence: CASSEVPGQVRAQYF.

This clonotype turned up a few times. The chain uses TRBV19 and TRBJ2-7; maybe TRBD2 (5 bases). V lost 5 bases, J lost 0 bases, and 14 bases lay in between. The CDR3 spans 15 residues. Germline CDR1 and CDR2: LNHDA and SQIVND (reference sequence). CDR3 amino acids: CASSLGRATSYEQYF. The CDR3 DNA reads as TGTGCCAGTAGTTTGGGGAGAGCGACCTCCTACGAGCAGTACTTC.

The chain links TRBV25-1 to TRBJ2-2, with 10 bases identical to TRBD2. Germline CDR1 and CDR2: MGHDK and SYGVNS. The CDR3 extends over 17 amino acids. Trimming took 5 bases from V and 5 from J; bases not matched to a gene: 11. CDR3: CASSLRLAGVSTGELFF. CDR3 DNA: TGTGCCAGCAGTTTAAGGCTAGCGGGAGTTTCGACCGGGGAGCTGTTTTTT.

This clonotype was observed at least ten times. The chain links TRBV19 to TRBJ1-5, with 10 bases aligning to TRBD1. CDR3 length equals 16 residues. Trimming cost V 2 bases and J 2 bases; bases outside gene matches: 3. Germline V lookup: CDR1 LNHDA, CDR2 SQIVND (reference sequence). CDR3 DNA sequence: TGTGCCAGTAGTATATACGGGACAGGGGGCAATCAGCCCCAGCATTTT. This gives the protein CASSIYGTGGNQPQHF.

This clonotype has a count of ten or more. V usage is TRBV24-1 and J usage is TRBJ2-7; D is undetermined. Germline values: CDR1 KGHDR, CDR2 SFDVKD. V lost 5 bases and J lost 4, with 11 bases in between. This CDR3 region has 13 residues. CDR3 amino acids: CATSGGSGYEQYF. The DNA for the CDR3 is TGTGCCACCAGTGGGGGATCTGGATACGAGCAGTACTTC.

The chain joins TRBV10-2 to TRBJ2-7; 10 bases fit TRBD2. Looked up from germline, CDR1 is WSHSY and CDR2 is SAAADI. V shed 2 bases, J shed 7 bases, and the junction held 11 bases outside the gene matches. The CDR3 covers 16 residues. CDR3 amino acids: CASSEGQSGGAYEQYF. CDR3 bases: TGCGCCAGCAGTGAGGGTCAAAGCGGGGGGGCGTATGAGCAGTACTTC.

V gene TRBV7-9 combines with J gene TRBJ2-7; no reliable D call. Germline values: CDR1 SEHNR, CDR2 FQNEAQ (reference sequence). CDR3 length: 13 amino acids. V dropped 3 bases and J dropped 3 bases, with 9 bases sitting between them. CDR3: CASSFVGGYEQYF. CDR3 sequence (DNA): TGTGCCAGCAGCTTTGTAGGCGGCTACGAGCAGTACTTC.

A few counts support this clonotype. The rearrangement joins TRBV2 to TRBJ1-2; a possible D gene is TRBD1 (5 bases). V lost 5 bases and J 4 bases, leaving 14 bases between the germline ends. This CDR3 region has 14 residues. Germline V lookup: CDR1 SNHLY, CDR2 FYNNEI. The CDR3 region is CASSPQGPAYGYTF. The CDR3 DNA reads as TGTGCCAGCAGTCCCCAGGGACCGGCCTATGGCTACACCTTC.

This rearrangement joins TRBV7-9 to TRBJ2-7; 11 bases line up with TRBD2. CDR1 and CDR2 from the germline V gene are SEHNR and FQNEAQ (reference sequence). The CDR3 totals 14 residues. J gave up 0 bases and V 7 bases, and 2 bases lay outside the gene matches. The DNA for the CDR3 is TGTGCCAGCAAGACTAGCGGGGTCTCCTACGAGCAGTACTTC. The encoded protein is CASKTSGVSYEQYF.

The gene calls are TRBV20-1 and TRBJ1-1, with a possible D match to TRBD1 (6 bases). Between the trimmed V and J ends, which lost 6 bases and 4 bases, there was a span of 18 bases. CDR1 and CDR2 (germline): DFQATT, SNEGSKA (reference sequence). This CDR3 spans 14 amino acids. CDR3 sequence (DNA): TGCAGTGCCGGGGAGGGGGGGCTGGCCACTGAAGCTTTCTTT. It translates to CSAGEGGLATEAFF.

This clonotype showed up many times. The V call is TRBV7-2, the J call TRBJ1-4; D is perhaps TRBD1 (5 bases). V shed 5 bases and J shed 7 bases, with 17 bases lying between them. CDR1 and CDR2 from the germline V gene are SGHTA and FQGNSA. The CDR3 spans 15 residues. This CDR3 reads CASSQTSSGLEKLFF. In DNA, the CDR3 is TGTGCCAGCAGCCAAACATCCTCGGGGCTTGAAAAACTGTTTTTT.

Only a few counts were recorded for this clonotype. The rearrangement links TRBV10-3 to TRBJ2-2, with a tentative D call TRBD1 (5 bases). V was shortened by 2 bases and J by 4 bases, with 8 bases between the two germline ends. There are 14 residues in the CDR3. Germline V gene data show CDR1 as ENHRY and CDR2 as SYGVKD. The CDR3 protein is CAISEGATTGELFF. In nucleotides, the CDR3 is TGTGCCATCAGTGAGGGGGCGACCACCGGGGAGCTGTTTTTT.

This clonotype occurred once. The chain links TRBV2 to TRBJ2-5; 8 bases are shared with TRBD2. The CDR3 is 15 residues long. The V and J ends lost 6 bases and 5 bases, in that order; junction bases with no gene match: 11. Per germline, CDR1 SNHLY and CDR2 FYNNEI. DNA for the CDR3: TGTGCCAGCAGGTTGGAACGGGGGGGCTGGGAGACCCAGTACTTC. Its translation: CASRLERGGWETQYF.

This chain connects TRBV2 to TRBJ1-4, with D tentatively TRBD1 (6 bases). CDR3 length: 15 amino acids. Per germline, CDR1 SNHLY and CDR2 FYNNEI. Trimming took 3 bases from V and 8 from J, leaving 16 bases between them. DNA of the CDR3: TGTGCCAGCAGTGAGACAGGAGCCTACGAGGAAAAACTGTTTTTT. This translates into CASSETGAYEEKLFF.

The sample holds many counts of this clonotype. At one boundary the junction diverges from the germline segment, which might be a read error. V usage is TRBV4-1 and J usage is TRBJ2-7; D may match TRBD1 or TRBD2 (5 bases each). CDR1 is MGHRA, CDR2 YSYEKL, per germline. The CDR3 runs to 14 residues. The chain's CDR3 is CASSQVGGSYEQYF. The CDR3 DNA sequence: TGTGCCAGCAGCCAAGTTGGGGGATCCTACGAGCAGTACTTC.

On this clonotype: This may come from a read error, since a much larger clone is one base off. Here the CDR3 omits its conserved ending phenylalanine or tryptophan, so a read error is the likely source. The chain recombines TRBV6-5 with TRBJ1-1; D perhaps matches TRBD1 (5 bases). Per germline, CDR1 MNHEY and CDR2 SVGAGI. This CDR3 spans 13 amino acids. The V end lost 2 bases, the J end lost 4 bases, and 8 bases lay between the germline ends. CDR3 DNA: TGTGCCAGCAGTTACCCAGGGATCACTGAAGCTTTCCTT. Amino acid sequence: CASSYPGITEAFL.

About this clonotype itself: A read error is possible here, since a much larger clone lies one base away. The J gene is TRBJ1-6, the V gene TRBV10-3, with 8 bases identical to TRBD1. Germline values: CDR1 ENHRY, CDR2 SYGVKD. The CDR3 contains 15 residues. V shed 2 bases, J shed 9 bases, and the junction held 6 bases outside the gene matches. The CDR3 DNA follows: TGTGCCATCAGTGAGGACAGGGGATCTGGTTCACCCCTCCACTTT. It translates to CAISEDRGSGSPLHF.

The rearrangement joins TRBV15 to TRBJ1-2; a weak D match, TRBD1 (5 bases). Trimming pared 3 bases from V and 6 bases from J, leaving 17 bases between. Germline V CDR1 and CDR2: LNHNV, YYDKDF (reference sequence). The CDR3 extends over 15 amino acids. The chain's CDR3 is CATSSQEKRGDGYTF. The CDR3, as DNA: TGTGCCACCAGCAGCCAAGAAAAGCGGGGGGATGGCTACACCTTC.

The chain recombines TRBV12-3 or TRBV12-4 with TRBJ1-6, with D maybe TRBD1 (6 bases). V dropped 4 bases and J dropped 0 bases, with 13 bases sitting between them. CDR3 size: 17 residues. The CDR3 coding sequence is TGTGCCAGCAGTTCCGGGACAACATTCTCCTATAATTCACCCCTCCACTTT. Protein product: CASSSGTTFSYNSPLHF.

The V gene is TRBV15, the J gene TRBJ1-6; D possibly corresponds to TRBD1 (5 bases). The CDR3 is made up of 15 amino acids. Germline V lookup: CDR1 LNHNV, CDR2 YYDKDF (reference sequence). V dropped 2 bases and J dropped 5 bases, with 10 bases sitting between them. The CDR3 DNA is TGTGCCACCAGCAGAACCGGACAAGATAATTCACCCCTCCACTTT. It yields the protein CATSRTGQDNSPLHF.

This clonotype was counted many times. The V and J genes are TRBV5-1 and TRBJ1-5, with TRBD1 identical over 7 bases. This CDR3 region has 16 residues. Germline trimming cut 4 bases from V and 0 bases from J; bases unmatched to any gene: 7. Germline lookup yields CDR1 SGHRS and CDR2 YFSETQ. Here the CDR3 reads CASSPGGQISNQPQHF. CDR3 nucleotide sequence: TGCGCCAGCAGCCCAGGGGGACAGATTAGCAATCAGCCCCAGCATTTT.

This clonotype was found a few times. V and J are TRBV7-9 and TRBJ1-2; D remains unclear. The CDR3 runs to 15 residues. Looked up from germline, CDR1 is SEHNR and CDR2 is FQNEAQ (reference sequence). V lost 3 bases, J lost 4 bases, and 15 bases lay in between. CDR3 in DNA: TGTGCCAGCAGCTTGGTGATGGACGGCCCCTATGGCTACACCTTC. The encoded protein is CASSLVMDGPYGYTF.

The V and J genes are TRBV7-2 and TRBJ2-5; no definite D call. Germline CDR1 reads SGHTA; CDR2 reads FQGNSA. V was cut by 5 bases and J by 0 bases, with 22 bases left in between. This CDR3 contains 18 residues. CDR3 amino acids: CASSPSSWRLPYQETQYF. CDR3 DNA: TGTGCCAGCAGCCCCAGTTCTTGGCGTTTGCCGTACCAAGAGACCCAGTACTTC.